This TCR beta chain was profiled in a study of blood T cell repertoires in COVID-19. At the level of the study: There were acute and convalescent COVID-19 samples, and they came from the United States, Italy and Spain. The cDNA or gDNA used as material had been derived from T cells, B-cell-depleted T cells, or PBMCs.

In the original analysis: Reference gene primer amplification in the assay estimated nucleated cell counts. Repertoires were generated with immunoSEQ multiplex PCR, while TCRdb's copy carries only in-frame clones and drops some. V, J and clone size are those of that table, while D and trimming were read from the DNA. The sample yields some 190,000 clones, roughly 88% seen once. The CDR3 is 14 amino acids. The V gene's germline CDR1 is MNHEY and CDR2 SMNVEV (reference sequence). Participants were placed into cohorts based on the clinical history they reported. This chain links TRBV27 with TRBJ2-7, with 8 bases matching TRBD2. The sample was PBMCs or T cells enriched from blood (not recorded which). This clonotype was sampled from a man between 40 and 49 years old with acute COVID-19. DNA of the CDR3: TGTGCTTGTCGTGGAAGCGGGAGTAATTACGAGCAGTACTTC. Protein: CACRGSGSNYEQYF.